The rows below give T cell receptor beta chains drawn from one sample of a study of T cells in Graves' hyperthyroidism and ophthalmopathy. TCRdb independently ran MiXCR on the multiplex PCR reads; one entry per CDR3 protein. Here the sample spans about 770,000 distinct CDR3 sequences, over 15% being singletons. The specimen was blood. Receptor source: a woman in her fifties or sixties with Graves' hyperthyroidism that later progressed to Graves' ophthalmopathy. Each CDR3 is given with its conserved first and last residue. Fields, in order: clone size, D gene, J gene, V gene, CDR3 DNA, CDR3 protein. A D gene is named only where the DNA matches it firmly. The size of a clone is reported for some rows only, either as once, few or many, or as a class for expanded clones.

>many|TRBD1|TRBJ2-3|TRBV12-3/TRBV12-4
TGTGCCAGCAGTTACGGACAGGGTCTATATACAGTGAGCACAGATACGCAGTATTTT
CASSYGQGLYTVSTDTQYF
>many|.|TRBJ1-1|TRBV2
TGTGCCAGCAGTGAATTGGGAGGACAGAACACTGAAGCTTTCTTT
CASSELGGQNTEAFF
>.|.|TRBJ1-1|TRBV6-2/TRBV6-3
TGTGCCAGCAGTTATCTCGACAGAGAACACACTGAAGCTTTCTTT
CASSYLDREHTEAFF
>few|TRBD2|TRBJ2-1|TRBV20-1
TGCAGTGCTCCCTCGGGACTAACCAATGAGCAGTTCTTC
CSAPSGLTNEQFF
>.|TRBD1|TRBJ2-2|TRBV20-1
TGCAGTGCCCGGGACAGGGGGCCTGGGGAGCTGTTTTTT
CSARDRGPGELFF
>.|.|TRBJ1-3|TRBV19
TGTGCCAGTAGCACATTAACAGGATCGTCTGGAAACACCATATATTTT
CASSTLTGSSGNTIYF
>.|.|TRBJ1-1|TRBV6-2/TRBV6-3
TGTGCCAGCAGTGTGTGGGGCCCTGATGAAGCTTTCTTT
CASSVWGPDEAFF
>.|.|TRBJ2-2|TRBV9
TGTGCCAGCAGCGAATCTAGCAGGGACCCCGGGGAGCTGTTTTTT
CASSESSRDPGELFF
>many|TRBD2|TRBJ2-3|TRBV5-1
TGCGCCAGCAGCTCAATCCAACTAGCGGGGGGAAGCACAGATACGCAGTATTTT
CASSSIQLAGGSTDTQYF
>few|TRBD1|TRBJ1-3|TRBV20-1
TGCAGTGCTTCCGGGACAGGGGTTCTAGACTCTGGAAACACCATATATTTT
CSASGTGVLDSGNTIYF
>few|.|TRBJ2-4|TRBV24-1
TGTGCCACCAGTGGGGGGGCCCTCACCGGGGACATTCAGTACTTC
CATSGGALTGDIQYF
>many|.|TRBJ2-3|TRBV11-3
TGTGCCAGCAGCCTTGGGGTAGCTCCCGATACGCAGTATTTT
CASSLGVAPDTQYF
>.|.|TRBJ1-5|TRBV20-1
TGCAGTGCTAGAAGAGGGGCTCATCAGCCCCAGCATTTT
CSARRGAHQPQHF
>.|TRBD2|TRBJ2-3|TRBV15
TGTGCCACCAGTACGGGGGGGGCTAACACAGATACGCAGTATTTT
CATSTGGANTDTQYF
>.|TRBD2|TRBJ2-1|TRBV6-1
TGTGCCAGCACCCTTAGCGGGGGCTACAATGAGCAGTTCTTC
CASTLSGGYNEQFF
>.|TRBD1|TRBJ1-4|TRBV20-1
TGCAGTGCTAGAGAGACAGGGCTATATGAAAAACTGTTTTTT
CSARETGLYEKLFF
>.|.|TRBJ1-1|TRBV7-9
TGTGCCAGCAGCCCCTGGGAGGGGGGGAACACTGAAGCTTTCTTT
CASSPWEGGNTEAFF
>many|TRBD2|TRBJ2-3|TRBV6-1
TGTGCCAGCACCATAGCGGGGGGGCTCACAGATACGCAGTATTTT
CASTIAGGLTDTQYF
>few|.|TRBJ1-3|TRBV7-2
TGTGCCAGCAGCAGAGGGCGGTTTTCGAACACCATATATTTT
CASSRGRFSNTIYF
>few|.|TRBJ1-1|TRBV29-1
TGCAGCGTTGAGACCGGGACAAGGAACACTGAAGCTTTCTTT
CSVETGTRNTEAFF
>few|TRBD1|TRBJ2-2|TRBV27
TGTGCCAGCAGTACACCCACAGGGGTCGGGAACACCGGGGAGCTGTTTTTT
CASSTPTGVGNTGELFF
>many|.|TRBJ1-1|TRBV6-1
TGTGCCAGCAGTTGGACCGGGACAACCCGAATGAACACTGAAGCTTTCTTT
CASSWTGTTRMNTEAFF
>many|.|TRBJ1-1|TRBV2
TGTGCCAGCAGTGAAGTGGGGGGGTCAGAAGCTTTCTTT
CASSEVGGSEAFF
>many|TRBD1|TRBJ2-5|TRBV7-3
TGTGCCAGCAGCCCCAGGGGGACAGGGGCGGGAGAGACCCAGTACTTC
CASSPRGTGAGETQYF
>many|.|TRBJ1-1|TRBV28
TGTGCCAGCAGTTTAGCGGGGGCAAGGACTGAAGCTTTCTTT
CASSLAGARTEAFF
>.|.|TRBJ2-7|TRBV6-9
TGTGCCAGCAGTTATAAGGTACGGGACGAGCAGTACTTC
CASSYKVRDEQYF
>few|.|TRBJ1-2|TRBV6-6
TGTGCCAGCAGTTACTCGAGTCCCAGGGAGAACTATGGCTACACCTTC
CASSYSSPRENYGYTF
>many|.|TRBJ1-4|TRBV20-1
TGCAGTGCTAGAGATTTCTCCAGGGGCGAAAAACTGTTTTTT
CSARDFSRGEKLFF
>.|.|TRBJ1-4|TRBV4-1
TGCGCCAGCAGCCAAAGGTTGGGGAAGATGGATGAAAAACTGTTTTTT
CASSQRLGKMDEKLFF
>many|TRBD2|TRBJ2-1|TRBV28
TGTGCCAGCAGTGCCTTACTAGCGGGGGGAACCTACAATGAGCAGTTCTTC
CASSALLAGGTYNEQFF
>.|TRBD2|TRBJ2-5|TRBV20-1
TGCAGTGCTCCGGGTGGGGGGGGACAAGAGACCCAGTACTTC
CSAPGGGGQETQYF
>.|.|TRBJ1-2|TRBV6-1
TGTGCCAGCATTGACCCAACGCGAGGCTACACCTTC
CASIDPTRGYTF
>.|TRBD1|TRBJ2-2|TRBV7-3
TGTGCCAGCAGCTCGGACAGGAGGCGTACCGGGGAGCTGTTTTTT
CASSSDRRRTGELFF
>.|.|TRBJ1-4|TRBV3-1
TGTGCCAGCAGCCAGACGTCTGGGTCTTATGAAAAACTGTTTTTT
CASSQTSGSYEKLFF
>.|TRBD2|TRBJ2-1|TRBV19
TGTGCCAGTGGCACCCCCCGGGGTAGCGGGGGGGCGGGAAATGAGCAGTTCTTC
CASGTPRGSGGAGNEQFF
>.|.|TRBJ1-4|TRBV10-1
TGCGCCAGCAGTGAGTCCGGGACACAGGAAAAACTGTTTTTT
CASSESGTQEKLFF
>many|.|TRBJ2-7|TRBV30
TGTGCCTGGATCCCCACCAGACCCTACGAGCAGTACTTC
CAWIPTRPYEQYF
>few|.|TRBJ1-3|TRBV28
TGTGCCAGCAGTCAAGAGGGCGTGGGGTACTACACCATATATTTT
CASSQEGVGYYTIYF
>many|.|TRBJ2-7|TRBV30
TGTGCCTGGAGTACTTTCATCTACGAGCAGTACTTC
CAWSTFIYEQYF
>few|.|TRBJ2-2|TRBV19
TGTGCCAGTAGTAAGCGGGTGGGCAGCCCCCCCGGGGAGCTGTTTTTT
CASSKRVGSPPGELFF
>.|.|TRBJ1-4|TRBV15
TGTGCCACCAGCAGAGCCCGGCCGGGGGCAACTAATGAAAAACTGTTTTTT
CATSRARPGATNEKLFF
>.|TRBD2|TRBJ2-1|TRBV9
TGTGCCAGCAGCCCCGGACCAGCGGGGGAGTCCTACAATGAGCAGTTCTTC
CASSPGPAGESYNEQFF
>few|.|TRBJ1-1|TRBV19
TGTGCCAGTAGTACCATAACCGGGCATGTTGAAGCTTTCTTT
CASSTITGHVEAFF
>.|.|TRBJ2-3|TRBV5-4
TGTGCCAGCAGCCCTGTACAGGGGGGGGTAGGTACGCAGTATTTT
CASSPVQGGVGTQYF
>many|.|TRBJ1-1|TRBV5-6
TGTGCCAGCAGCCCCTATGAGGGAATGAACACTGAAGCTTTCTTT
CASSPYEGMNTEAFF
>.|TRBD1|TRBJ2-1|TRBV7-9
TGTGCCAGCAGCCCCCGGGACAGGGATTTAGGTTGGGGTGAGCAGTTCTTC
CASSPRDRDLGWGEQFF
>.|.|TRBJ1-2|TRBV20-1
TGCAGTGCTTCTGGGGCAAACTATGGCTACACCTTC
CSASGANYGYTF
>many|.|TRBJ2-7|TRBV11-1
TGTGCCAGCAGCTTAAACCGCCTGACGGACGAGCAGTACTTC
CASSLNRLTDEQYF
>many|TRBD1|TRBJ1-5|TRBV18
TGTGCCAGCTCACCAGGGCAGGGGGCCAATCAGCCCCAGCATTTT
CASSPGQGANQPQHF
>many|.|TRBJ1-6|TRBV9
TGTGCCAGCAGCGTAGCACAGGCGGATTCACCCCTCCACTTT
CASSVAQADSPLHF